The 8 T cell receptor beta chains presented below share a single source sample, sequenced in a study of response to subunit inactivated influenza vaccine. One entry per CDR3 protein, called by TCRdb with MiXCR from the RT-PCR reads. The table shows 550,000 to 800,000 distinct CDR3 sequences, with around a sixth occurring only once. The sample in question was PBMCs from blood, obtained 12 days after vaccination. The receptors shown here come from a man aged 45 to 65 who received an inactivated influenza vaccine.

This chain uses TRBV12-3 or TRBV12-4 with TRBJ2-7, with 10 bases aligning to TRBD1. The CDR3 length is 14 residues. The ends lost 5 bases at V and 5 bases at J; junction bases unmatched: 6. CDR3 sequence: CASSPGQGIHEQYF. The CDR3 DNA reads TGTGCCAGCAGTCCGGGACAGGGGATCCACGAGCAGTACTTC.

The gene calls are TRBV7-2 and TRBJ2-1; maybe TRBD2 (7 bases). Germline-derived CDR1 and CDR2 are SGHTA and FQGNSA. With 5 bases removed from V and 5 bases from J, the gap between germline ends came to 13 bases. The CDR3 contains 14 residues. Here the CDR3 reads CASSPKGGHNEQFF. Here the CDR3 DNA reads TGTGCCAGCAGCCCAAAGGGGGGGCACAATGAGCAGTTCTTC.

This clonotype has at least ten counts. The chain employs TRBV18 and TRBJ2-5, with D perhaps matching TRBD2 (6 bases). V was shortened by 0 bases and J by 2 bases, with 19 bases between the two germline ends. This CDR3 is 18 amino acids long. Germline lookup yields CDR1 KGHSH and CDR2 LQKENI. CDR3: CASSPPKPGSSRQETQYF. The DNA of the CDR3 is TGTGCCAGCTCACCACCGAAGCCCGGGAGCTCTCGACAAGAGACCCAGTACTTC. Filled out from reference TRBV18 and TRBJ2-5, the complete variable domain reads NAGVMQNPRHLVRRRGQEARLRCSPMKGHSHVYWYRQLPEEGLKFMVYLQKENIIDESGMPKERFSAEFPKEGPSILRIQQVVRGDSAAYFCASSPPKPGSSRQETQYFGPGTRLLVL.

The table lists this clonotype with a few counts. The chain joins TRBV11-1 to TRBJ2-6; 12 bases fit TRBD1. The germline V gene encodes CDR1 SGHAT and CDR2 FQDESV (reference sequence). The CDR3 has 19 amino acids. V lost 1 base, J lost 1 base, and 5 bases stayed unmatched. Here the CDR3 reads CASSLDWGQGASGANVLTF. In DNA form, the CDR3 reads TGTGCCAGCAGCTTAGATTGGGGACAGGGGGCGTCTGGGGCCAACGTCCTGACTTTC.

The chain uses TRBV6-2 or TRBV6-3 and TRBJ2-1, with 10 bases that match TRBD2. The germline gives CDR1 MNHEY, CDR2 SVGEGT. This CDR3 has 15 amino acids. V trimming: 6 bases; J trimming: 7 bases; junction bases outside the gene matches: 9. The CDR3 reads CASRVLAGVRNEQFF. CDR3 coding DNA: TGTGCCAGCAGGGTCCTAGCGGGAGTTAGGAATGAGCAGTTCTTC.

The chain employs TRBV28 and TRBJ2-2; D is tentatively TRBD1 or TRBD2 (6 bases each). V shed 10 bases and J shed 7 bases, with 19 bases lying between them. The germline V gene encodes CDR1 MDHEN and CDR2 SYDVKM. This CDR3 spans 14 amino acids. The CDR3 spells CATLVGGSGGELFF. The CDR3 DNA is TGTGCCACCCTCGTGGGGGGCAGTGGCGGGGAGCTGTTTTTT.

This clonotype was seen more than once but under ten times. The chain carries TRBV5-1 and TRBJ2-3, with 7 bases fitting TRBD1. This CDR3 spans 15 amino acids. With 7 bases clipped from V and 2 bases from J, the junction kept 10 bases outside the gene matches. The germline V gene has CDR1 SGHRS and CDR2 YFSETQ. The CDR3 DNA follows: TGCGCCAGCCGATCCGGGACAGCTCCCACAGATACGCAGTATTTT. This translates into CASRSGTAPTDTQYF.

The V gene is TRBV5-6, the J gene TRBJ2-1, with 11 bases that match TRBD1. CDR1 is SGHDT and CDR2 is YYEEEE in the germline V gene. This CDR3 has 17 amino acids. J was trimmed by 3 bases and V by 0 bases; bases with no gene match: 5. DNA for the CDR3: TGTGCCAGCAGCTTGGGGACAGGGGGCGGTTACTACAATGAGCAGTTCTTC. Encoded protein: CASSLGTGGGYYNEQFF.